Below, one T cell receptor beta chain is given with its context. Its specificity is unknown. The data originate from a study of cytomegalovirus exposure and HLA in healthy donors. About the study: Within the Caucasian-associated ancestry cluster were 81% of the approximately 390 genotyped donors. Study observations and caveats: In a later analysis, TCR beta V- and J-gene trimming was associated with a missense DCLRE1C variant.

60 Vbeta and 13 Jbeta primers were used in PCR. The protocol was immunoSEQ multiplex PCR, while the TCRdb copy is restricted to in-frame clones and leaves out a portion. The data include about 190,000 clones; the top ten clones carry 0.75% to 1%. V lost 0 bases, J lost 1 base, and 6 bases lay in between. CDR3 length equals 14 residues. Germline loops: CDR1 LGHNA, CDR2 YSLEER. Sequencing used PBMCs. This clonotype was sampled from a woman aged 25 to 39 in good health and CMV-seropositive. This chain connects TRBV4-3 to TRBJ1-1; D may be TRBD1 (5 bases). CDR3 DNA: TGCGCCAGCAGCCAAGACAGGGCGAACACTGAAGCTTTCTTT. This translates into CASSQDRANTEAFF.